The following is a T cell receptor beta chain sequence with its context. Sequencing used immunoSEQ multiplex PCR; TCRdb keeps in-frame clones, though not all of them. The table has some 9,200 clones, about 74% seen once. The CDR3 sequence is 15 residues long. CDR1 is MNHEY, CDR2 SVGAGI, per germline. V was clipped by 7 bases and J by 0 bases, with 15 bases between them. The record originates from a study of T cells after somatic rescue of genetic block. Sequencing used peripheral blood mononuclear cells (PBMCs). The chain is built from TRBV6-5 and TRBJ2-5; D is perhaps TRBD2 (7 bases). This TCR was sampled from a boy younger than 18. The DNA for the CDR3 is TGTGCCAGCAACCCTACGGGGGGCCACCAAGAGACCCAGTACTTC. Residues: CASNPTGGHQETQYF.